This T cell receptor beta chain came from a study of metastatic and nonmetastatic thyroid tumors. This clone was counted ten times or more. Patients had received no treatment of any kind before thyroid surgery. The ends were cut back, 8 bases at V and 1 base at J, with 11 bases in the middle. Germline values: CDR1 ENHRY, CDR2 SYGVKD. The CDR3 spans 14 residues. TCRdb reprocessed the PCR reads via MiXCR. The sample includes about 27,000 clones, over 12% of them seen just once. The receptor comes from a male donor with papillary thyroid cancer or a benign thyroid nodule (not recorded which). Some clones in this sample may be carry-over from other donors' samples. The chain has TRBV10-3 and TRBJ2-2; D gene unclear. The source material was blood. The CDR3 nucleotides read TGTGCCATCGGACCACCGAAGAACACCGGGGAGCTGTTTTTT. Amino acids: CAIGPPKNTGELFF.